The 30 T cell receptor beta chains below all came from one sample that was sequenced in a study of CD4+ T cells in melanoma. Using immunoSEQ multiplex PCR, the repertoire was profiled, and TCRdb retains in-frame clones only, with some absent. Among 110,000 to 150,000 clones listed, around 90% were seen once. All receptors derive from a human donor with melanoma.

The rearrangement joins TRBV30 to TRBJ2-5; D possibly corresponds to TRBD1 (6 bases). Germline loops: CDR1 GTSNPN, CDR2 SVGIG (reference sequence). CDR3 size: 13 residues. The germline V and J ends were trimmed by 1 base and 1 base, with 7 bases remaining between them. The CDR3 DNA reads as TGTGCCTGGAGTGCAGGGGTCCAAGAGACCCAGTACTTC. This translates into CAWSAGVQETQYF.

The V call is TRBV18, the J call TRBJ1-2, with 8 bases that match TRBD1. V was clipped by 6 bases and J by 0 bases; unmatched bases: 6. The CDR3 has 15 amino acids. CDR1 and CDR2 (germline): KGHSH, LQKENI. CDR3 DNA sequence: TGTGCCAGCTCTACCAGGACAGGGCCTAACTATGGCTACACCTTC. Translated, it gives CASSTRTGPNYGYTF.

The sample holds one count of this clone. The chain uses TRBV10-3 and TRBJ2-1, with D uncertain. The germline V gene encodes CDR1 ENHRY and CDR2 SYGVKD. The CDR3 runs to 13 residues. Trimming cost V 3 bases and J 7 bases, with 10 bases left between them. CDR3 sequence: CAISERPPNEQFF. The CDR3 DNA sequence: TGTGCCATCAGTGAACGCCCTCCGAATGAGCAGTTCTTC.

This clone occurred a few times. This chain connects TRBV11-2 to TRBJ2-7, with TRBD1 matching over 7 bases. CDR3 length: 15 residues. Germline CDR1 and CDR2: SGHAT and FQNNGV. V trimming: 5 bases; J trimming: 2 bases; junction bases outside the gene matches: 9. For the CDR3, the DNA is TGTGCCAGCAGCACCCACAGGGGTAGAGCCTACGAGCAGTACTTC. This codes for CASSTHRGRAYEQYF.

The rearrangement joins TRBV4-2 to TRBJ2-1; 14 bases align to TRBD2. V dropped 5 bases and J dropped 8; count of bases not matched to a gene: 5. Germline V gives CDR1 LGHNA, CDR2 YNFKEQ. The CDR3 spans 15 residues. The CDR3 is CASSYGLAGGDEQFF. CDR3 bases: TGTGCCAGCAGCTACGGACTAGCGGGGGGAGATGAGCAGTTCTTC.

In this sample, this clone turned up once. The rearrangement uses TRBV5-1 and TRBJ1-1, with D perhaps matching TRBD1 (6 bases). CDR1 SGHRS and CDR2 YFSETQ come from the germline V gene. The CDR3 sequence is 16 residues long. V dropped 4 bases and J dropped 6 bases, with 22 bases sitting between them. CDR3 protein: CASSPGGPNRSPEAFF. The DNA for the CDR3 is TGCGCCAGCAGCCCGGGGGGCCCCAACAGGAGCCCTGAAGCTTTCTTT.

This clone was detected only once. The rearrangement joins TRBV10-1 to TRBJ1-1, with D hard to call. CDR1 is WNHNN, CDR2 SYGVQD, per germline (reference sequence). V shed 5 bases and J shed 1 base, with 8 bases lying between them. The CDR3 is 13 residues long. As DNA, the CDR3 is TGCGCCAGCAGTAGGAACGGGAACACTGAAGCTTTCTTT. Its protein is CASSRNGNTEAFF.

This clone came up once. V usage is TRBV2 and J usage is TRBJ2-3, with D possibly matching TRBD2 (6 bases). V lost 6 bases and J 7 bases, leaving 14 bases between the germline ends. The CDR3 totals 13 residues. CDR1 is SNHLY and CDR2 is FYNNEI in the germline V gene. The CDR3 DNA is TGTGCCAGCAGCCTCAGGGAGGTCAATACGCAGTATTTT. Amino acids: CASSLREVNTQYF. The whole variable domain, filled in from reference TRBV2 and TRBJ2-3, reads EPEVTQTPSHQVTQMGQEVILRCVPISNHLYFYWYRQILGQKVEFLVSFYNNEISEKSEIFDDQFSVERPDGSNFTLKIRSTKLEDSAMYFCASSLREVNTQYFGPGTRLTVL.

The V call is TRBV6-1, the J call TRBJ1-4; D gene uncertain. The CDR3 spans 14 residues. Germline V CDR1 and CDR2: MNHNS, SASEGT. Trimming took 3 bases from V and 7 from J, leaving 12 bases between them. The CDR3 reads CASSDSASAEKLFF. The CDR3 coding sequence is TGTGCCAGCAGTGATTCCGCCTCGGCTGAAAAACTGTTTTTT.

For the CDR3, the DNA is TGTGCCAGCACCGAAACCGGGACTGAAAAACTGTTTTTT. Protein: CASTETGTEKLFF. J is TRBJ1-4 and V is TRBV6-1; maybe TRBD1 (5 bases). V lost 7 bases, J lost 7 bases, and 13 bases lay in between. In germline, CDR1 is MNHNS, CDR2 SASEGT. The CDR3 length is 13 residues.

This clone was seen just once. The chain uses TRBV29-1 and TRBJ1-1, with a possible D match to TRBD1 (6 bases). Trimming left V 3 bases short and J 5 bases short, with 16 bases between. The germline gives CDR1 SQVTM, CDR2 ANQGSEA. The CDR3 covers 14 residues. The CDR3 is CSVEEGGGGTEAFF. CDR3 DNA sequence: TGCAGCGTTGAGGAGGGGGGGGGAGGAACTGAAGCTTTCTTT. The variable domain in full, completed from reference TRBV29-1 and TRBJ1-1, reads SAVISQKPSRDICQRGTSLTIQCQVDSQVTMMFWYRQQPGQSLTLIATANQGSEATYESGFVIDKFPISRPNLTFSTLTVSNMSPEDSSIYLCSVEEGGGGTEAFFGQGTRLTVV.

This chain connects TRBV5-4 to TRBJ1-2; 8 bases match TRBD1. V lost 4 bases, J lost 4 bases, and 9 bases stayed unmatched. From germline, CDR1 is SGHNT and CDR2 YYREEE (reference sequence). This CDR3 is 15 amino acids long. CDR3 DNA: TGTGCCAGCAGCCTCGGGACAGGAGGACCCTATGGCTACACCTTC. Translated, it gives CASSLGTGGPYGYTF.

The gene calls are TRBV5-1 and TRBJ2-7; 9 nucleotides line up with TRBD2. CDR1 and CDR2 from the germline V gene are SGHRS and YFSETQ. Trimming cost V 2 bases and J 7 bases; bases outside gene matches: 19. This CDR3 contains 18 residues. The CDR3 nucleotides read TGCGCCAGCAGCTTCCGGGGTAGCGGGGGCCAAACCCAGGGAGAGCAGTACTTC. This sequence encodes CASSFRGSGGQTQGEQYF.

The J gene is TRBJ2-3, the V gene TRBV25-1; D not resolved. V was shortened by 6 bases and J by 6 bases, with 13 bases between the two germline ends. The CDR3 sequence is 13 residues long. Germline CDR1 and CDR2: MGHDK and SYGVNS. CDR3 sequence (DNA): TGTGCCAGCAGGGAGCAGGCGGTGGATACGCAGTATTTT. It yields the protein CASREQAVDTQYF. Combining the CDR3 with reference TRBV25-1 and TRBJ2-3 gives the whole variable domain EADIYQTPRYLVIGTGKKITLECSQTMGHDKMYWYQQDPGMELHLIHYSYGVNSTEKGDLSSESTVSRIRTEHFPLTLESARPSHTSQYLCASREQAVDTQYFGPGTRLTVL.

The V call is TRBV6-1, the J call TRBJ2-7; tentatively, D is TRBD1 (6 bases). The CDR3 totals 13 residues. V lost 5 bases to trimming and J lost 2 bases, with 10 bases between them. CDR1 is MNHNS, CDR2 SASEGT, per germline. CDR3 sequence: CASSRRDTYEQYF. The CDR3 bases are TGTGCCAGCAGTCGCAGGGACACCTACGAGCAGTACTTC.

This chain links TRBV29-1 with TRBJ2-2; no definite D call. The length of the CDR3 is 14 residues. Germline CDR1 and CDR2: SQVTM and ANQGSEA. V gave up 4 bases and J gave up 5 bases, with 14 bases separating them. As DNA, the CDR3 is TGCAGCGTTGCCCGTGGGTGGCGGACCGGGGAGCTGTTTTTT. Translating it yields CSVARGWRTGELFF.

In the case of this clone: Other DNA sequences in the same sample also yield this CDR3. The chain links TRBV9 to TRBJ2-5, with D possibly being TRBD2 (6 bases). Per the germline V gene, CDR1 is SGDLS and CDR2 is YYNGEE. V was trimmed by 0 bases and J by 3 bases, leaving 6 bases between them. The CDR3 consists of 13 residues. Here the CDR3 reads CASSVAGEETQYF. CDR3 nucleotide sequence: TGTGCCAGCAGCGTAGCGGGGGAAGAGACCCAGTACTTC.

V is TRBV11-3 and J is TRBJ1-6; possibly TRBD1 for D (5 bases). Germline assignment: CDR1 SGHNT and CDR2 YENEEA. The CDR3 is made up of 12 amino acids. Between the trimmed V and J ends, which lost 4 bases and 13 bases, there was a span of 11 bases. CDR3 sequence (DNA): TGTGCCAGCAGCTCCACCCGGGGGCCCCTCCACTTT. This gives the protein CASSSTRGPLHF.

The chain combines TRBV18 with TRBJ1-5; D might be TRBD1 (6 bases). This CDR3 has 14 amino acids. The germline gives CDR1 KGHSH, CDR2 LQKENI. Trimming shortened V by 3 bases and J by 5 bases, and 11 bases separated the two germline ends. The CDR3 sequence is CASSPDSRYQPQHF. CDR3 DNA: TGTGCCAGCTCACCGGACAGTCGATATCAGCCCCAGCATTTT.

The CDR3 region is CASSPGQLETQYF. The CDR3 bases are TGTGCCAGCAGCCCCGGACAGTTAGAGACCCAGTACTTC. The chain combines TRBV7-8 with TRBJ2-5; tentatively, D is TRBD1 (6 bases). V was trimmed by 5 bases and J by 4 bases, leaving 11 bases between them. The germline CDR1 and CDR2 sequences are SGHVS and FQNEAQ. CDR3 length: 13 amino acids. Combining the CDR3 with reference TRBV7-8 and TRBJ2-5 gives the whole variable domain GAGVSQSPRYKVAKRGQDVALRCDPISGHVSLFWYQQALGQGPEFLTYFQNEAQLDKSGLPSDRFFAERPEGSVSTLKIQRTQQEDSAVYLCASSPGQLETQYFGPGTRLLVL.

The chain uses TRBV14 and TRBJ2-1, with D unresolved. Germline V gene lookup returns CDR1 SGHDN and CDR2 FVKESK. V was pared by 1 base and J by 6 bases, with 10 bases between. The CDR3 spans 14 residues. CDR3 in amino acids: CASSQGRRFNEQFF. As DNA, the CDR3 is TGTGCCAGCAGCCAAGGTAGACGATTCAATGAGCAGTTCTTC.

V gene TRBV7-6 combines with J gene TRBJ1-2; TRBD1 agrees at 10 bases. The CDR3 loop spans 13 amino acids. The V and J ends lost 5 bases and 6 bases, in that order; junction bases with no gene match: 3. Germline CDR1 reads SGHVS; CDR2 reads FNYEAQ. The CDR3 DNA reads TGTGCCAGCAGCCGACAGGGGGCGGATGGCTACACCTTC. It specifies CASSRQGADGYTF.

The chain links TRBV2 to TRBJ2-3; no reliable D call. Germline V gene data show CDR1 as SNHLY and CDR2 as FYNNEI. V shed 10 bases and J shed 2 bases, with 13 bases lying between them. The CDR3 sequence is 13 residues long. CDR3 in DNA: TGTGCCACCACACAAACTCTCACAGATACGCAGTATTTT. Protein product: CATTQTLTDTQYF. The full variable domain, completed using reference TRBV2 and TRBJ2-3, is EPEVTQTPSHQVTQMGQEVILRCVPISNHLYFYWYRQILGQKVEFLVSFYNNEISEKSEIFDDQFSVERPDGSNFTLKIRSTKLEDSAMYFCATTQTLTDTQYFGPGTRLTVL.

Written as DNA, the CDR3 is TGTGCCAGCAGCCCCGGGGGGCTTTATGGCTACACCTTC. Translated: CASSPGGLYGYTF. This chain links TRBV7-8 with TRBJ1-2; possibly TRBD1 for D (6 bases). CDR1 and CDR2 (germline): SGHVS, FQNEAQ. The CDR3 is 13 amino acids. Trimming removed 5 bases from V and 5 bases from J, with 12 bases in between.

The chain joins TRBV18 to TRBJ1-4; weak D call: TRBD1 (6 bases). CDR3 length equals 17 residues. Deletions cut 3 bases from V and 0 bases from J, with 14 bases between. CDR1 and CDR2 (germline): KGHSH, LQKENI. The DNA of the CDR3 is TGTGCCAGCTCACCTCTGGGGGGGCAAACAACTAATGAAAAACTGTTTTTT. Amino acids: CASSPLGGQTTNEKLFF.

The chain uses TRBV4-1 and TRBJ2-6; possibly TRBD1 or TRBD2 for D (6 bases each). V dropped 0 bases and J dropped 9 bases, with 15 bases sitting between them. This CDR3 has 16 residues. Germline CDR1 and CDR2: MGHRA and YSYEKL. For the CDR3, the DNA is TGCGCCAGCAGCCAAGATGATCGGGGGCATGGCAACGTCCTGACTTTC. Translation: CASSQDDRGHGNVLTF.

The rearrangement joins TRBV29-1 to TRBJ2-2; 9 bases map to TRBD2. The CDR3 totals 13 residues. CDR1 SQVTM and CDR2 ANQGSEA come from the germline V gene. CDR3 sequence: CSAGGLRTGELFF. The CDR3 DNA reads TGCAGTGCGGGGGGGCTTCGCACCGGGGAGCTGTTTTTT.

This clone came up a few times. V gene TRBV11-2 combines with J gene TRBJ1-5; a possible D gene is TRBD1 (5 bases). CDR3 length: 15 amino acids. The V and J ends lost 4 bases and 5 bases respectively, with 15 bases between them. Germline V gene lookup returns CDR1 SGHAT and CDR2 FQNNGV. The CDR3 sequence: CASSSQGGGDQPQHF. The CDR3 DNA reads as TGTGCCAGCAGCTCCCAGGGCGGTGGTGATCAGCCCCAGCATTTT.

This rearrangement joins TRBV5-6 to TRBJ1-6; D may be TRBD1 (5 bases). V lost 1 base and J lost 6, with 8 bases in between. The CDR3 loop spans 14 amino acids. Germline V gene sequence: CDR1 SGHDT, CDR2 YYEEEE. CDR3 coding DNA: TGTGCCAGCAGCTTGATACAGGTTAATTCACCCCTCCACTTT. Translating gives CASSLIQVNSPLHF.

The chain recombines TRBV9 with TRBJ2-1; 8 bases map to TRBD2. Trimming cost V 0 bases and J 5 bases; bases outside gene matches: 4. Germline values: CDR1 SGDLS, CDR2 YYNGEE. The CDR3 runs to 15 residues. The chain's CDR3 is CASSVAGGANNEQFF. CDR3 bases: TGTGCCAGCAGCGTAGCGGGGGGGGCAAACAATGAGCAGTTCTTC.